The clone carrying this T cell receptor (beta chain) was counted at least ten times. Its antigen is not identified. For the second PCR, which ran for about 6 to 11 cycles, a sample-barcoded 5' primer and a J-beta primer mix were used. TCRdb ran MiXCR on the 5' RACE reads and lists one entry per CDR3 protein. The table lists 650,000 to 1,000,000 distinct CDR3 sequences, 30% to 45% of them singletons. This entry comes from a study of blood T cells in healthy people across ages. Study as a whole: The capture of about one barcoded beta molecule per two T cells was achieved by template switching. General observations from the study: It was the long-lived donors that had more naive CD4+ cells and higher diversity than aged donors. No one knew whether donors had CMV, which possibly confounded expanded clonotype changes.

Healthy Caucasian individuals from Russia aged about 6 to 90 were enrolled as donors. The receptor comes from a man between 18 and 29 years old in good health. The sequencing sample was made of blood.

The CDR3 DNA reads as TGCAGCGTTATCATTAGCGGGGGGGGCAATGAGCAGTTCTTC. Its translation is CSVIISGGGNEQFF. The chain employs TRBV29-1 and TRBJ2-1, with 11 nucleotides matching TRBD2. V lost 5 bases and J lost 6; bases outside the gene matches: 6. Looked up from germline, CDR1 is SQVTM and CDR2 is ANQGSEA. The CDR3 length is 14 residues.